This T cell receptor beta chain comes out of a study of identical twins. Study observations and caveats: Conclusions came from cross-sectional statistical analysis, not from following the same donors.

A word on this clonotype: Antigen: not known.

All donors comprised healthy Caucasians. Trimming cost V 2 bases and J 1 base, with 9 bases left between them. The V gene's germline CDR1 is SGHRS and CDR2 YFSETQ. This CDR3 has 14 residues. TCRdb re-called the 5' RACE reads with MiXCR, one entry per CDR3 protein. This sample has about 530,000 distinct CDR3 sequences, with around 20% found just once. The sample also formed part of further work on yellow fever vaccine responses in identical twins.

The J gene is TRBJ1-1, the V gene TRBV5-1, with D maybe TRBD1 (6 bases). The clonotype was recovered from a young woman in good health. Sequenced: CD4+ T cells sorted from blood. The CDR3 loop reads CASSLAGENTEAFF. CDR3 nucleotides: TGCGCCAGCAGCTTAGCAGGGGAGAACACTGAAGCTTTCTTT. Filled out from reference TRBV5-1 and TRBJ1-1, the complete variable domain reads KAGVTQTPRYLIKTRGQQVTLSCSPISGHRSVSWYQQTPGQGLQFLFEYFSETQRNKGNFPGRFSGRQFSNSRSEMNVSTLELGDSALYLCASSLAGENTEAFFGQGTRLTVV.